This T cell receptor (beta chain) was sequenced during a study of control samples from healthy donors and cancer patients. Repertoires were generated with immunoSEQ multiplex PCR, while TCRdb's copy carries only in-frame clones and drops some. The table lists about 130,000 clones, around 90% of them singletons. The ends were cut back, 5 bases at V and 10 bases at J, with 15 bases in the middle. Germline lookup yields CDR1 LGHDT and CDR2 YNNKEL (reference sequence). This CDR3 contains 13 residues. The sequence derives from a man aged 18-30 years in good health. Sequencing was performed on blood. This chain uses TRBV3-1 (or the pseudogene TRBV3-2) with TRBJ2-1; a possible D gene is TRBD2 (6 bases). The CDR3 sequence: CASSSSGEDEQFF. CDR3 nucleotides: TGTGCCAGCAGCTCCTCGGGAGAGGACGAGCAGTTCTTC.